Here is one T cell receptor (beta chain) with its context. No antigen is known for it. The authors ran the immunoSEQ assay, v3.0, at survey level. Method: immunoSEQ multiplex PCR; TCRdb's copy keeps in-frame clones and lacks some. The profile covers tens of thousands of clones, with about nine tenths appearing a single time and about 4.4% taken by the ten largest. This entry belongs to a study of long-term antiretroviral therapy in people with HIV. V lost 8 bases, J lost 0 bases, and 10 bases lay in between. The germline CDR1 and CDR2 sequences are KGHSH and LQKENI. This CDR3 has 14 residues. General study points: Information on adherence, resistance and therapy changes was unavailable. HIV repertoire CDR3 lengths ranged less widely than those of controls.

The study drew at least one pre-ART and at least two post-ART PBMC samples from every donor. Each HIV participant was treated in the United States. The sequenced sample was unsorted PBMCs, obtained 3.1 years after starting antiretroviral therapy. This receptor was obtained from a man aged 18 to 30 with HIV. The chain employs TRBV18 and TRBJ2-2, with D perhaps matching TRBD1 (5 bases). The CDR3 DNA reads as TGTGCCAGCCCAGGGCTAGCGAACACCGGGGAGCTGTTTTTT. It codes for CASPGLANTGELFF.